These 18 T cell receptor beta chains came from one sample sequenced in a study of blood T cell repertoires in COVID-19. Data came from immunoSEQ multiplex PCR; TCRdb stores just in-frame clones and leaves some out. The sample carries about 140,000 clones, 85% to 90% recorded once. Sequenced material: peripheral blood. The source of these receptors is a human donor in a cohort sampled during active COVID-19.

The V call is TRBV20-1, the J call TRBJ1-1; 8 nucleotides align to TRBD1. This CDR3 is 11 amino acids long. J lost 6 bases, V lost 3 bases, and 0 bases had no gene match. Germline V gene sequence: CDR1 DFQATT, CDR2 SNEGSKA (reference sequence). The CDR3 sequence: CSARTGAEAFF. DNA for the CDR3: TGCAGTGCTAGGACAGGGGCTGAAGCTTTCTTT.

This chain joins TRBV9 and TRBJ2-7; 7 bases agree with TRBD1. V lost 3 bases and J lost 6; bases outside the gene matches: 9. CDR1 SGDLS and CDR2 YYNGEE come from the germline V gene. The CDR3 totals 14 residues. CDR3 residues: CASSADRDAREQYF. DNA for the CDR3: TGTGCCAGCAGCGCAGACAGGGACGCTCGCGAGCAGTACTTC.

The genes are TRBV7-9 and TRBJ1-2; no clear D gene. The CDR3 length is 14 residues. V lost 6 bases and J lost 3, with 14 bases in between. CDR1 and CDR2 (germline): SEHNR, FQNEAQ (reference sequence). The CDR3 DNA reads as TGTGCCAGCAGTAGCGGTGGTTCTGACTATGGCTACACCTTC. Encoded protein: CASSSGGSDYGYTF.

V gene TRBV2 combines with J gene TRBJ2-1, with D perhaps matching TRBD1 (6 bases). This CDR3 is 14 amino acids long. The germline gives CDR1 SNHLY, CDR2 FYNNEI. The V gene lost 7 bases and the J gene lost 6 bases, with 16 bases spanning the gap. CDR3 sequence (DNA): TGTGCCAGCATGGGGACAAAACTCGGCAATGAGCAGTTCTTC. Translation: CASMGTKLGNEQFF.

The CDR3 loop is CASSTYRAVYEQYF. The CDR3 DNA is TGTGCCAGCAGCACCTACAGGGCCGTGTACGAGCAGTACTTC. The chain uses TRBV7-2 and TRBJ2-7; possibly TRBD1 for D (6 bases). The germline CDR1 and CDR2 sequences are SGHTA and FQGNSA. This CDR3 is 14 amino acids long. V lost 5 bases to trimming and J lost 4 bases, with 15 bases between them.

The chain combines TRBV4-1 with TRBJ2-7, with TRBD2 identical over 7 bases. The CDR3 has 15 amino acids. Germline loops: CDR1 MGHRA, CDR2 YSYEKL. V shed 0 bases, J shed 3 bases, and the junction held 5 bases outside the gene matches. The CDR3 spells CASSQDSSGFYEQYF. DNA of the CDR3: TGCGCCAGCAGCCAAGACAGTAGCGGGTTCTACGAGCAGTACTTC.

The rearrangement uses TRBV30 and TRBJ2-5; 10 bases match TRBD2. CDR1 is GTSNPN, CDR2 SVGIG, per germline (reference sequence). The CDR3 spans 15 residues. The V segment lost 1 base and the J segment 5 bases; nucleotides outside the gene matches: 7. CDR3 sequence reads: CAWSAGLAGAETQYF. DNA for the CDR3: TGTGCCTGGAGTGCAGGGCTAGCGGGAGCTGAGACCCAGTACTTC.

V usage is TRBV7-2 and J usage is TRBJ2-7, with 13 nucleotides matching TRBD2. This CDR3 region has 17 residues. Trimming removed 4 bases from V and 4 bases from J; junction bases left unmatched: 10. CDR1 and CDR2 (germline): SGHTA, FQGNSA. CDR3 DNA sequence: TGTGCCAGCAGCTCCGCAGGACTAGCGGGAGCCAGATACGAGCAGTACTTC. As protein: CASSSAGLAGARYEQYF. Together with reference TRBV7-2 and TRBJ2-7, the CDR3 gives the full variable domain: GAGVSQSPSNKVTEKGKDVELRCDPISGHTALYWYRQSLGQGLEFLIYFQGNSAPDKSGLPSDRFSAERTGGSVSTLTIQRTQQEDSAVYLCASSSAGLAGARYEQYFGPGTRLTVT.

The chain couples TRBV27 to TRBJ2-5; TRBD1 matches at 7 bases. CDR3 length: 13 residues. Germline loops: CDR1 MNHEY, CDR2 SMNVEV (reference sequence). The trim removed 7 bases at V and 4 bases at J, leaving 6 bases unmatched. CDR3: CASTRQGRETQYF. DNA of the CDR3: TGTGCCAGCACCCGACAGGGAAGAGAGACCCAGTACTTC.

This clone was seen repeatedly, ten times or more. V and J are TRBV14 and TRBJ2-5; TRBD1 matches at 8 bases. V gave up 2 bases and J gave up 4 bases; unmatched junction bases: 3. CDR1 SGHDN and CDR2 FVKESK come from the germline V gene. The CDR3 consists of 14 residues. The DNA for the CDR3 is TGTGCCAGCAGCCAAAACAGGGGGGCAGAGACCCAGTACTTC. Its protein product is CASSQNRGAETQYF.

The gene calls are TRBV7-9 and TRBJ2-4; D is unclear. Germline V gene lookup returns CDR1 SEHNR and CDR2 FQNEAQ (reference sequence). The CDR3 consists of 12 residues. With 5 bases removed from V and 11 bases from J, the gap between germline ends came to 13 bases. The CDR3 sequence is CASSPRPGLQYF. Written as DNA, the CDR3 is TGTGCCAGCAGCCCCCGCCCAGGTCTTCAGTACTTC. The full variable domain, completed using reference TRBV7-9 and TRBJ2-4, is DTGVSQNPRHKITKRGQNVTFRCDPISEHNRLYWYRQTLGQGPEFLTYFQNEAQLEKSRLLSDRFSAERPKGSFSTLEIQRTEQGDSAMYLCASSPRPGLQYFGAGTRLSVL.

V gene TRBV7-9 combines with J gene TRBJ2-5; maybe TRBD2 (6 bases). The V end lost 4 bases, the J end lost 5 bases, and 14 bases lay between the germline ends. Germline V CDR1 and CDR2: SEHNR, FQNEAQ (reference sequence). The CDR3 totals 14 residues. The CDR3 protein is CASSSPGVGETQYF. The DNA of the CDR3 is TGTGCCAGCAGCTCACCGGGAGTCGGGGAGACCCAGTACTTC.

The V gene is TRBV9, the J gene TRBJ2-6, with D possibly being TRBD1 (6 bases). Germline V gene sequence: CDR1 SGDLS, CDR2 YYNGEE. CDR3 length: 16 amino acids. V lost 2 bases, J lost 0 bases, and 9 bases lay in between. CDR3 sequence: CASSVRQVSGANVLTF. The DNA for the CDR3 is TGTGCCAGCAGCGTCCGACAGGTCTCTGGGGCCAACGTCCTGACTTTC. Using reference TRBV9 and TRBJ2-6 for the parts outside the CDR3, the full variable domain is DSGVTQTPKHLITATGQRVTLRCSPRSGDLSVYWYQQSLDQGLQFLIQYYNGEERAKGNILERFSAQQFPDLHSELNLSSLELGDSALYFCASSVRQVSGANVLTFGAGSRLTVL.

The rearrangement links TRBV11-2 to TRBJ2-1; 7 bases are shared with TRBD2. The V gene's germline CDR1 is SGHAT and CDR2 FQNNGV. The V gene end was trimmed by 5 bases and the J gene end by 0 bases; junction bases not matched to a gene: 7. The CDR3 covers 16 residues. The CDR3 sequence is CASSPRQRDSYNEQFF. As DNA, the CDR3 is TGTGCCAGCAGCCCCCGTCAGCGGGACTCCTACAATGAGCAGTTCTTC.

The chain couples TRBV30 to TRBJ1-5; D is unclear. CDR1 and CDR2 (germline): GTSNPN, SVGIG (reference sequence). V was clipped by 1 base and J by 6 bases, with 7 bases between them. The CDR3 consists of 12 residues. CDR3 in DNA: TGTGCCTGGAGTGCGGGGTTTCAGCCCCAGCATTTT. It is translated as CAWSAGFQPQHF.

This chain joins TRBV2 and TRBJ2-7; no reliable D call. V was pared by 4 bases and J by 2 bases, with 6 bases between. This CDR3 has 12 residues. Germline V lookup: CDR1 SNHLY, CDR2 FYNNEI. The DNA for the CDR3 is TGTGCCAGCAGTGGGCGGACCTACGAGCAGTACTTC. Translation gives CASSGRTYEQYF.

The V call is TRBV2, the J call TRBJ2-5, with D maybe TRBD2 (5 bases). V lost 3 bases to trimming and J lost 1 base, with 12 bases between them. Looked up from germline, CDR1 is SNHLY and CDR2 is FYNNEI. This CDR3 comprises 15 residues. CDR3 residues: CASSEVGGRQETQYF. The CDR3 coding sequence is TGTGCCAGCAGTGAGGTGGGCGGGCGCCAAGAGACCCAGTACTTC. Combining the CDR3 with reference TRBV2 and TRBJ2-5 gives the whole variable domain EPEVTQTPSHQVTQMGQEVILRCVPISNHLYFYWYRQILGQKVEFLVSFYNNEISEKSEIFDDQFSVERPDGSNFTLKIRSTKLEDSAMYFCASSEVGGRQETQYFGPGTRLLVL.

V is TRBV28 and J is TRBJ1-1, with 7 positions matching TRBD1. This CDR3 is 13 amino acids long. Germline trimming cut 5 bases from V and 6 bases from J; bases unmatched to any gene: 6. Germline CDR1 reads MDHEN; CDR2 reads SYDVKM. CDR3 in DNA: TGTGCCAGCAGTCCCCCCGGGACAGCTGAAGCTTTCTTT. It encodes CASSPPGTAEAFF.